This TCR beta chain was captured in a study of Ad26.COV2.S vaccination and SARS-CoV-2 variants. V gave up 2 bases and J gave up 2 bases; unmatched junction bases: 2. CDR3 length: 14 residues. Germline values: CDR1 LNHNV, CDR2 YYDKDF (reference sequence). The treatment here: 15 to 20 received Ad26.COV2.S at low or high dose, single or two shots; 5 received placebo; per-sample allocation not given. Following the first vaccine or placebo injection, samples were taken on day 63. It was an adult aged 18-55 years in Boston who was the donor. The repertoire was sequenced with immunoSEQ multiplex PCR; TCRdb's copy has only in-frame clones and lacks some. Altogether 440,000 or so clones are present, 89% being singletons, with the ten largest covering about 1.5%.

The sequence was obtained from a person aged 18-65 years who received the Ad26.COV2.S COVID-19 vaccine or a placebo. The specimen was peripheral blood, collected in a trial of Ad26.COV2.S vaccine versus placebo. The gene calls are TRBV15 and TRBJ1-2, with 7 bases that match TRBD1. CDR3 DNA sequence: TGTGCCACCAGCAGAAAGGACAGGAACTATGGCTACACCTTC. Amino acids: CATSRKDRNYGYTF. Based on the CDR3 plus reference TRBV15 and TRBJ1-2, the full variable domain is DAMVIQNPRYQVTQFGKPVTLSCSQTLNHNVMYWYQQKSSQAPKLLFHYYDKDFNNEADTPDNFQSRRPNTSFCFLDIRSPGLGDTAMYLCATSRKDRNYGYTFGSGTRLTVV.